This TCR beta chain appears in the sequencing data of a study of T cell responses to AZD1222 COVID-19 vaccine. Looking at the study overall: Analyses pooled second doses at about 4 or about 12 weeks. Study results and caveats: Within unmutated variant regions lay the reported targets of nearly half of spike-specific TCRs. No day 14 peak samples; only post-peak repertoires were characterized. Clonal diversity was possibly underestimated; the donors were predominantly white British and more often female.

With respect to this clone: Its antigen remains unknown.

Assay used: immunoSEQ multiplex PCR; TCRdb lists only in-frame clones, some missing. The sample carries 90,000 to 150,000 clones, more than 85% recorded once. Material: peripheral blood, obtained on day 0 of AZD1222 vaccination. This clonotype was sampled from an adult in good health.

The CDR3 DNA reads TGTGCCGCCATTCTAGCGGGAGTAGGCAAAAACATTCAGTACTTC. Its translation: CAAILAGVGKNIQYF. The chain combines TRBV30 with TRBJ2-4, with 10 bases lining up with TRBD2. Germline V gene lookup returns CDR1 GTSNPN and CDR2 SVGIG (reference sequence). There are 15 residues in the CDR3. The V and J ends lost 8 bases and 3 bases, in that order; junction bases with no gene match: 10.